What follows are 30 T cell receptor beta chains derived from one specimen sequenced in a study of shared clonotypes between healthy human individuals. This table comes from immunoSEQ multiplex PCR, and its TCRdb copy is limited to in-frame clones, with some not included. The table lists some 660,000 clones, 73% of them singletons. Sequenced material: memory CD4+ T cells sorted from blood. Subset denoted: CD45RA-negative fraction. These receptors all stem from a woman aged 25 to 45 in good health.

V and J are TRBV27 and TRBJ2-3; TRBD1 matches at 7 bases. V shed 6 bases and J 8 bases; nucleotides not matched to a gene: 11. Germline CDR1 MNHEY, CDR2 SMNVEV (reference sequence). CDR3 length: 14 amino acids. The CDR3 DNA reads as TGTGCCAGCAGCAGGGCAGGCGGACAGGTTACGCAGTATTTT. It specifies CASSRAGGQVTQYF.

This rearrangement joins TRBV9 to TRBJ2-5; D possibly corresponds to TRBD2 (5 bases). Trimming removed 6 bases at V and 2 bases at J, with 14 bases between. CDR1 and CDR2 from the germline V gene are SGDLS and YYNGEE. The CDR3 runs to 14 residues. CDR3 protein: CASNPLGGQETQYF. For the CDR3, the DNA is TGTGCCAGCAACCCCCTCGGAGGACAAGAGACCCAGTACTTC.

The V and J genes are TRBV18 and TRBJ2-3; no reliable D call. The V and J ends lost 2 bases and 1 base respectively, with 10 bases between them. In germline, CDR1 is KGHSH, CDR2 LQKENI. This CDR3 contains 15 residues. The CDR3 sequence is CASSPVLLGTDTQYF. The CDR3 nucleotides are TGTGCCAGCTCACCAGTCCTCCTTGGCACAGATACGCAGTATTTT.

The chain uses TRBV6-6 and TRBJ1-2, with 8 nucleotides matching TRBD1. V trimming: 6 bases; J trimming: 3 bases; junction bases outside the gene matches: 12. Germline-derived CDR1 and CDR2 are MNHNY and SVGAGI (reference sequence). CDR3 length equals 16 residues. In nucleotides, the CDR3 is TGTGCCAGCAGCGATACCAGGGGGCGCGGAGACTATGGCTACACCTTC. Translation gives CASSDTRGRGDYGYTF.

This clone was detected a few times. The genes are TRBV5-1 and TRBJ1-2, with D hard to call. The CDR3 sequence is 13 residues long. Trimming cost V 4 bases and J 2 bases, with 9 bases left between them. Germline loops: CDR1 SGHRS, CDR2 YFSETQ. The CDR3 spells CASSQDGNYGYTF. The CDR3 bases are TGCGCCAGCAGCCAGGACGGAAACTATGGCTACACCTTC.

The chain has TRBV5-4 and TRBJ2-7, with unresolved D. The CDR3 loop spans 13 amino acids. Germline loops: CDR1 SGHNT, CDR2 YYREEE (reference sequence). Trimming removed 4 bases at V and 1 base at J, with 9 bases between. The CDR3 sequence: CASSPETSYEQYF. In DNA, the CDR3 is TGTGCCAGCAGCCCGGAGACATCCTACGAGCAGTACTTC.

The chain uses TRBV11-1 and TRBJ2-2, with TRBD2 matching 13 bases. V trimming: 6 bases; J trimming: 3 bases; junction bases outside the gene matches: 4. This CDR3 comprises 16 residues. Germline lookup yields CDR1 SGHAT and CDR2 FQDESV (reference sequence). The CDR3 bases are TGTGCCAGCAGACGGACTAGCGGGAGTGACACCGGGGAGCTGTTTTTT. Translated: CASRRTSGSDTGELFF.

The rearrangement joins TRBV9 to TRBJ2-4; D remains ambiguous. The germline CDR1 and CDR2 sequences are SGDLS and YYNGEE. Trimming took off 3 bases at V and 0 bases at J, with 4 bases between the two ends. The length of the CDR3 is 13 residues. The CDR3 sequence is CASSGLAKNIQYF. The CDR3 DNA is TGTGCCAGCAGCGGCCTAGCCAAAAACATTCAGTACTTC.

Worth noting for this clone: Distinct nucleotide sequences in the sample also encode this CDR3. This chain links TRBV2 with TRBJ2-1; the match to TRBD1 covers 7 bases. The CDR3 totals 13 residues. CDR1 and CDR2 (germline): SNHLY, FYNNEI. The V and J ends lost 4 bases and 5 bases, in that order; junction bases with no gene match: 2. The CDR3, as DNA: TGTGCCAGCAGTGGGCAGGGGGACAATGAGCAGTTCTTC. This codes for CASSGQGDNEQFF.

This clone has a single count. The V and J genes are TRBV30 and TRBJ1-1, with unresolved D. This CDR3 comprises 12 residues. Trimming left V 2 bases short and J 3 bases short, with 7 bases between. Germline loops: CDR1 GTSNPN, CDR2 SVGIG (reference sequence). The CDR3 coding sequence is TGTGCCTGGAGTCCCCAGGACACTGAAGCTTTCTTT. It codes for CAWSPQDTEAFF.

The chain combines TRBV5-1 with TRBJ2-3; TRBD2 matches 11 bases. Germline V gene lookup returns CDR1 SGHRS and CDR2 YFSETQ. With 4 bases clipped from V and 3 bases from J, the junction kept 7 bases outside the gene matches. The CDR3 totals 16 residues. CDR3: CASSDLAGGGTDTQYF. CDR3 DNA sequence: TGCGCCAGCAGCGATCTAGCGGGAGGCGGGACAGATACGCAGTATTTT.

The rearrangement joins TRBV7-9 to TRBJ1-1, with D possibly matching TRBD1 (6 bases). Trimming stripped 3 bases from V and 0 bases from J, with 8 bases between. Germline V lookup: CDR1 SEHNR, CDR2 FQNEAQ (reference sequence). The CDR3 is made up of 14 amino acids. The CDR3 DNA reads TGTGCCAGCAGCTTCGACAGGTTGAACACTGAAGCTTTCTTT. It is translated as CASSFDRLNTEAFF.

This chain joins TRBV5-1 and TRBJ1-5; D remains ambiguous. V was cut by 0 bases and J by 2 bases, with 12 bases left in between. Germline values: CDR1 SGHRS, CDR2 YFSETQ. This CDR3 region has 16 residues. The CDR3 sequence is CASSLDGVSGNQPQHF. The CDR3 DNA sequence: TGCGCCAGCAGCTTGGACGGGGTTTCGGGCAATCAGCCCCAGCATTTT.

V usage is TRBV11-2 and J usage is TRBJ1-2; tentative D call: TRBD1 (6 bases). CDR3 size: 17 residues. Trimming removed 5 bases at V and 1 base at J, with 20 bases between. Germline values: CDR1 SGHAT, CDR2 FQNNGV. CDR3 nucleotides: TGTGCCAGCAGCCCCCGCCAGGGGAGGGGTTATAACTATGGCTACACCTTC. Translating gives CASSPRQGRGYNYGYTF.

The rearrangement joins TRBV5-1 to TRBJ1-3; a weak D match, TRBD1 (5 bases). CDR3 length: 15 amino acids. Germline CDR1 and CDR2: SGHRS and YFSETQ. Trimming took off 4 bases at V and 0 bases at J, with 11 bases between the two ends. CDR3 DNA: TGCGCCAGCAGCGGCGGGGACGGCTCTGGAAACACCATATATTTT. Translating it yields CASSGGDGSGNTIYF.

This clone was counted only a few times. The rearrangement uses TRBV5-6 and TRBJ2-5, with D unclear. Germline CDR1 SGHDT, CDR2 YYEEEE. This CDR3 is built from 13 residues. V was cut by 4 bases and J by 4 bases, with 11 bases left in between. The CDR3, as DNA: TGTGCCAGCAGCGGGTGGGGTGCAGAGACCCAGTACTTC. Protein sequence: CASSGWGAETQYF.

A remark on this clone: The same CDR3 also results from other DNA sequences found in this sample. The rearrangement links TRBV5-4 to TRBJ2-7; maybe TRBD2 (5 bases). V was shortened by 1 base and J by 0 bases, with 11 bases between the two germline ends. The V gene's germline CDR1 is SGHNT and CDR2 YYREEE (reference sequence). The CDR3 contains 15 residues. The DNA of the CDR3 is TGTGCCAGCAGCTTGAGTTCGGGGTTCTCCTACGAGCAGTACTTC. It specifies CASSLSSGFSYEQYF.

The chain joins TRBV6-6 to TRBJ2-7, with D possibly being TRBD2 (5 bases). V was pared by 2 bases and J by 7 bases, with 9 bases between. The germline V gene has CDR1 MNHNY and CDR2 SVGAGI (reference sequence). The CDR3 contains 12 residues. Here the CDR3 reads CASSYPREEQYF. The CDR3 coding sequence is TGTGCCAGCAGTTACCCAAGGGAGGAGCAGTACTTC.

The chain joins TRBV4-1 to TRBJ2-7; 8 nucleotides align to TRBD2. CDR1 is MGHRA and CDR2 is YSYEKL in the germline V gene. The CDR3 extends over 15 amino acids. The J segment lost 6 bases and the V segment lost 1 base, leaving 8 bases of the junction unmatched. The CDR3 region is CASSQAYGGRSEQYF. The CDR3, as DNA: TGCGCCAGCAGCCAAGCCTACGGCGGGAGGTCCGAGCAGTACTTC.

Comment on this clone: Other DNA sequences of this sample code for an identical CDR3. CDR3 in DNA: TGTGCCAGCAGCTTGGTGGGAGGGCCCTACGAGCAGTACTTC. It is translated as CASSLVGGPYEQYF. This rearrangement joins TRBV7-8 to TRBJ2-7; 7 nucleotides align to TRBD2. V was clipped by 3 bases and J by 2 bases; unmatched bases: 4. The CDR3 runs to 14 residues. Germline assignment: CDR1 SGHVS and CDR2 FQNEAQ.

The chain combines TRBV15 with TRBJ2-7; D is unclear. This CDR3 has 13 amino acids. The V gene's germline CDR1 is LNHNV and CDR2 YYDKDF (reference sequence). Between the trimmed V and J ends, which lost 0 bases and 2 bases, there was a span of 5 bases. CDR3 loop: CATSRDLTYEQYF. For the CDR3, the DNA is TGTGCCACCAGCAGAGATTTAACCTACGAGCAGTACTTC.

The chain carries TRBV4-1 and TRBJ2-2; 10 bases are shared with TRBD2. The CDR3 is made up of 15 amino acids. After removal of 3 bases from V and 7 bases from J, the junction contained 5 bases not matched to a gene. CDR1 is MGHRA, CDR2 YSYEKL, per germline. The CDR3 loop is CASSQLAGDDGELFF. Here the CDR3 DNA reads TGCGCCAGCAGCCAGCTAGCGGGAGATGACGGGGAGCTGTTTTTT.

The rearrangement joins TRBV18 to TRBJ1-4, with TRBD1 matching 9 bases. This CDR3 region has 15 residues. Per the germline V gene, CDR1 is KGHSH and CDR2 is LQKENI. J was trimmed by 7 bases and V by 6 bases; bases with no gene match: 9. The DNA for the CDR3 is TGTGCCAGCTCCCGTGCGACAGGGGGTCTTGAAAAACTGTTTTTT. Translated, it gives CASSRATGGLEKLFF.

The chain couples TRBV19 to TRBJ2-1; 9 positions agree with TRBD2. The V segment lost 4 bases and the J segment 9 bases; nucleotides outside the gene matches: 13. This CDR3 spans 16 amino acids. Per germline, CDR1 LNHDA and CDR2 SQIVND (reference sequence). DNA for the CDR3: TGTGCCAGTAGTACCACTCGAGGGGCGGGAGGGCCTGAGCAGTTCTTC. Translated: CASSTTRGAGGPEQFF.

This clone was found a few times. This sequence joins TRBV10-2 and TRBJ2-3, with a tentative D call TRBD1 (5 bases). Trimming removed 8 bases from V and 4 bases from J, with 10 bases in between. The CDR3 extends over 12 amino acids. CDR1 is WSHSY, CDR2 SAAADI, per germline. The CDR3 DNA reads TGCGCCAGCTGGGGCTTTTCAGATACGCAGTATTTT. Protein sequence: CASWGFSDTQYF.

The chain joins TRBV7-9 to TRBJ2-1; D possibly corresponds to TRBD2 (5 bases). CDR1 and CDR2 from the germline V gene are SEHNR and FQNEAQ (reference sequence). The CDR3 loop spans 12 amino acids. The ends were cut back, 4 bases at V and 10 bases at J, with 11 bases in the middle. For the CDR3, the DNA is TGTGCCAGCAGCTCTGAGGGCGGGGAGCAGTTCTTC. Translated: CASSSEGGEQFF.

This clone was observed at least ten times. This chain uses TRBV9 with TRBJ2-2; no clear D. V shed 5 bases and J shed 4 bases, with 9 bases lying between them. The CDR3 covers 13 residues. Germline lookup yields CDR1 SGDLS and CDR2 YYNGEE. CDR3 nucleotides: TGTGCCAGCAGTCGGATGGGCACCGGGGAGCTGTTTTTT. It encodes CASSRMGTGELFF.

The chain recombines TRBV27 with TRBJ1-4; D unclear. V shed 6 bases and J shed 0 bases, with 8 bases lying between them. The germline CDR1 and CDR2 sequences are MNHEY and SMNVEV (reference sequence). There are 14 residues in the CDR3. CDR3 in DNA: TGTGCCAGCAGAAAGGGTTCAACTAATGAAAAACTGTTTTTT. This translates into CASRKGSTNEKLFF.

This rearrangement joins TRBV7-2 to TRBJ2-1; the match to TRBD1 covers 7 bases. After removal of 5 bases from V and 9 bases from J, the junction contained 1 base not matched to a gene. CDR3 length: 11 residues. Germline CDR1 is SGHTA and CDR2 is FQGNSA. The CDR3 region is CASSRDSEQFF. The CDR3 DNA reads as TGTGCCAGCAGCCGGGACAGTGAGCAGTTCTTC. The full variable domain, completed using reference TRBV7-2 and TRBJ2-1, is GAGVSQSPSNKVTEKGKDVELRCDPISGHTALYWYRQSLGQGLEFLIYFQGNSAPDKSGLPSDRFSAERTGGSVSTLTIQRTQQEDSAVYLCASSRDSEQFFGPGTRLTVL.

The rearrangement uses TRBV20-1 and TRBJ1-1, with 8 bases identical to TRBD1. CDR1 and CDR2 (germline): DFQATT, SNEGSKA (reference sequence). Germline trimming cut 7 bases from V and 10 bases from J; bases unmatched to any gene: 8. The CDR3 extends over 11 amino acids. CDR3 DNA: TGCAGTGGGGGACAGGAGGTTAGAGCTTTCTTT. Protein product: CSGGQEVRAFF.